Sequencing of this T cell receptor beta chain was carried out in a study of blood T cell repertoires in COVID-19. Study-wide context: Samples came from the United States, Italy and Spain, spanning acute and convalescent COVID-19. Sources were T cells, B-cell-depleted T cells, or PBMCs; the material itself was cDNA or gDNA.

V lost 6 bases and J 4 bases, leaving 21 bases between the germline ends. Germline V lookup: CDR1 MDHEN, CDR2 SYDVKM. CDR3 length equals 16 residues. This clone occurred once. Per the study methods: Scientists estimated how many nucleated cells there were by amplifying reference gene primers. The repertoire was sequenced with immunoSEQ multiplex PCR; TCRdb's copy has only in-frame clones and lacks some. V, J and clone size are those of that table, while D and trimming were read from the DNA. The repertoire consists of about 530,000 clones, with 70% to 90% occurring once and the leading ten covering roughly 7.3%.

The clonotype comes from a woman aged 45-60 years with COVID-19, enrolled during active disease. Specimen: peripheral blood. The gene calls are TRBV28 and TRBJ1-2; tentatively, D is TRBD1 (5 bases). The CDR3: CASSQPHPGRGYGYTF. The CDR3 region has the DNA TGTGCCAGCAGCCAACCCCATCCAGGGAGGGGCTATGGCTACACCTTC.